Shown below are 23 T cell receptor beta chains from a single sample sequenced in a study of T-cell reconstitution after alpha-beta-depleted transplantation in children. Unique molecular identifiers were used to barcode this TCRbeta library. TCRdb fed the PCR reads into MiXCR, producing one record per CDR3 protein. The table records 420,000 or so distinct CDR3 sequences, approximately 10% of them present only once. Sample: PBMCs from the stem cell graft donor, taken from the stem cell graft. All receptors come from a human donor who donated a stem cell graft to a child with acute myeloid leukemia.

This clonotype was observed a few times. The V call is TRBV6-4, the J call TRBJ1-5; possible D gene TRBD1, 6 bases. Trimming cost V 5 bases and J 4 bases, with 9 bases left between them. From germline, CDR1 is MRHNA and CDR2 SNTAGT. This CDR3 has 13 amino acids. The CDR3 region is CASSRGGNQPQHF. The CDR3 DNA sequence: TGTGCCAGCAGTAGGGGGGGAAATCAGCCCCAGCATTTT.

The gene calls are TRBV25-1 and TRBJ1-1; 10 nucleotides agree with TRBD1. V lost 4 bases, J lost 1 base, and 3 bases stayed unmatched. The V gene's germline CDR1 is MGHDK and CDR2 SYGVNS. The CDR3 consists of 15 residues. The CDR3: CASSGDRGANTEAFF. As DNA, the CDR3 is TGTGCCAGCAGTGGGGACAGGGGAGCGAACACTGAAGCTTTCTTT.

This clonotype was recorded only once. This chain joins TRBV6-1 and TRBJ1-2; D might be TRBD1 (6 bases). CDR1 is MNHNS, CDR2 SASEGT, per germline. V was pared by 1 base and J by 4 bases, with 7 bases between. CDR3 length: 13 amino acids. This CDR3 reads CASSEGTVYGYTF. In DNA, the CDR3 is TGTGCCAGCAGTGAAGGGACAGTCTATGGCTACACCTTC.

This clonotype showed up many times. This CDR3 reads CASSLPGGDIQYF. The CDR3 DNA is TGCGCCAGCAGCTTGCCGGGGGGAGACATTCAGTACTTC. The chain couples TRBV5-1 to TRBJ2-4, with 7 positions matching TRBD2. The CDR3 covers 13 residues. The J segment lost 8 bases and the V segment lost 1 base, leaving 3 bases of the junction unmatched. In germline, CDR1 is SGHRS, CDR2 YFSETQ.

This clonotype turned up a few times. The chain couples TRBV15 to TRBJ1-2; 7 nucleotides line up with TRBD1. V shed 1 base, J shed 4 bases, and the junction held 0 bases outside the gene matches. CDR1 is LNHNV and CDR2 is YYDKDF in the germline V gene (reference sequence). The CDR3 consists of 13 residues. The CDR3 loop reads CATSRGTGYGYTF. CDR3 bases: TGTGCCACCAGCAGAGGGACAGGCTATGGCTACACCTTC.

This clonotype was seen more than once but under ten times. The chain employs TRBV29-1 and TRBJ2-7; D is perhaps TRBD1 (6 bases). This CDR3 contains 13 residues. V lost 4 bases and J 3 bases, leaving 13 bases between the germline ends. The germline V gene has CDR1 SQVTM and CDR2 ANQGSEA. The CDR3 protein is CSVGRGNYYEQYF. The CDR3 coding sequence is TGCAGCGTTGGAAGGGGGAATTACTACGAGCAGTACTTC.

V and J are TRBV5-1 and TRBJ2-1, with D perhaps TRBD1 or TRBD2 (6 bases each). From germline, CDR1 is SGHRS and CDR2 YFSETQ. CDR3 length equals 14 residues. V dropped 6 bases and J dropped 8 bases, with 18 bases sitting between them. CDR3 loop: CASTKVGGADEQFF. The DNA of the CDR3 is TGCGCCAGCACAAAGGTGGGGGGCGCAGATGAGCAGTTCTTC.

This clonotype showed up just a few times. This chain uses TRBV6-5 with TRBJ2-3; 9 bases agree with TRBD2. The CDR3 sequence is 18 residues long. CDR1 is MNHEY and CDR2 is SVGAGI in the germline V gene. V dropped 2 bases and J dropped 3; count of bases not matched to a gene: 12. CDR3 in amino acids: CASSYLFIAGEGTDTQYF. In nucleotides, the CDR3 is TGTGCCAGCAGTTACCTTTTTATAGCGGGGGAGGGTACAGATACGCAGTATTTT.

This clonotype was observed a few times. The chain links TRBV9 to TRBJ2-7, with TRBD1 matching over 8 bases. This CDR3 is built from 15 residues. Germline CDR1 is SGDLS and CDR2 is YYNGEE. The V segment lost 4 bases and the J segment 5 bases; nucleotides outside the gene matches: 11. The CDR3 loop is CASSPNRGKLDEQYV. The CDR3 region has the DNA TGTGCCAGCAGCCCAAACAGGGGGAAACTAGACGAGCAGTACGTC.

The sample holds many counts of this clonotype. The CDR3 protein is CASSLQRNTGELFF. DNA for the CDR3: TGTGCCAGCAGTTTACAGCGGAACACCGGGGAGCTGTTTTTT. The chain carries TRBV12-3 or TRBV12-4 and TRBJ2-2; D gene uncertain. V shed 2 bases and J shed 1 base, with 5 bases lying between them. This CDR3 has 14 amino acids.

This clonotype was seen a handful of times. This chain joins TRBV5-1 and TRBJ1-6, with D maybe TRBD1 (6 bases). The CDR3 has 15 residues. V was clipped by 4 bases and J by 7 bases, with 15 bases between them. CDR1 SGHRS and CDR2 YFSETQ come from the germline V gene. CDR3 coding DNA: TGCGCCAGCAGCCGGGAGACAGGACGGAATTCACCCCTCCACTTT. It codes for CASSRETGRNSPLHF.

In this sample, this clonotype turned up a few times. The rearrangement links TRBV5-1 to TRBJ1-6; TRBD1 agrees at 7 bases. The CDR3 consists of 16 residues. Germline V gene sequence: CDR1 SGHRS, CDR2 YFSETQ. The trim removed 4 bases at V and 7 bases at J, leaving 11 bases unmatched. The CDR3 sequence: CASSPVPTGTNSPLHF. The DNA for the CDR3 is TGCGCCAGCAGCCCAGTCCCGACAGGGACGAATTCACCCCTCCACTTT.

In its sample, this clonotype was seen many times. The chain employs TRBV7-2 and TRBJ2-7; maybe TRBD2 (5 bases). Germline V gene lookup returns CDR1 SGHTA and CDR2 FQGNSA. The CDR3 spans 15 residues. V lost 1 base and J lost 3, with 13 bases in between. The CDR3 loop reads CASSLDEGWGYEQYF. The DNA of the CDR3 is TGTGCCAGCAGCTTAGATGAGGGATGGGGCTACGAGCAGTACTTC.

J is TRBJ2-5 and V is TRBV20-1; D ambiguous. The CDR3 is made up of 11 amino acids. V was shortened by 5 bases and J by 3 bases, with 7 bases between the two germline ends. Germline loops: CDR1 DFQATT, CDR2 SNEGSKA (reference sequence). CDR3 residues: CSASSEETQYF. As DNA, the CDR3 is TGCAGTGCTTCCTCAGAAGAGACCCAGTACTTC.

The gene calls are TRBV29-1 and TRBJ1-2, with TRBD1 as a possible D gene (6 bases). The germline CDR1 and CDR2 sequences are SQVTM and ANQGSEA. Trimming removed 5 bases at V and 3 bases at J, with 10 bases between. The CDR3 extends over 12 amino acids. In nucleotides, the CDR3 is TGCAGCGTTCTAGAGGGGGACTATGGCTACACCTTC. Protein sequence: CSVLEGDYGYTF.

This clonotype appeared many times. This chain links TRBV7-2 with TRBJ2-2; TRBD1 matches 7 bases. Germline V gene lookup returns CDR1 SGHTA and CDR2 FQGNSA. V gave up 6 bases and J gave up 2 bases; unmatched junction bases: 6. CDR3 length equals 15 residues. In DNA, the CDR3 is TGTGCCAGCAGTTCAGGGGGTTCCAACACCGGGGAGCTGTTTTTT. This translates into CASSSGGSNTGELFF. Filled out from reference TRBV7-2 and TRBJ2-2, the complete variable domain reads GAGVSQSPSNKVTEKGKDVELRCDPISGHTALYWYRQSLGQGLEFLIYFQGNSAPDKSGLPSDRFSAERTGGSVSTLTIQRTQQEDSAVYLCASSSGGSNTGELFFGEGSRLTVL.

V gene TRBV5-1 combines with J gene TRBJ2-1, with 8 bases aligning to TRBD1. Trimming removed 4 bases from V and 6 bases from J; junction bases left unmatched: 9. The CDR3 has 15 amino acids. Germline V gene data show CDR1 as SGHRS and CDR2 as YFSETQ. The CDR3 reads CASSARQGTANEQFF. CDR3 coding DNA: TGCGCCAGCAGCGCACGACAGGGGACGGCCAATGAGCAGTTCTTC. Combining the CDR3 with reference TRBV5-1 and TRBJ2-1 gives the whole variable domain KAGVTQTPRYLIKTRGQQVTLSCSPISGHRSVSWYQQTPGQGLQFLFEYFSETQRNKGNFPGRFSGRQFSNSRSEMNVSTLELGDSALYLCASSARQGTANEQFFGPGTRLTVL.

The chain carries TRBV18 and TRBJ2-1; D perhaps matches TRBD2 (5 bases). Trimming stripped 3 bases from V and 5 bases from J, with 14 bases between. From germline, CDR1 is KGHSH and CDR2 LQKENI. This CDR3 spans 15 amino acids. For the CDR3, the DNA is TGTGCCAGCTCACCTAGGGCGGAGGTCGACAATGAGCAGTTCTTC. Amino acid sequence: CASSPRAEVDNEQFF.

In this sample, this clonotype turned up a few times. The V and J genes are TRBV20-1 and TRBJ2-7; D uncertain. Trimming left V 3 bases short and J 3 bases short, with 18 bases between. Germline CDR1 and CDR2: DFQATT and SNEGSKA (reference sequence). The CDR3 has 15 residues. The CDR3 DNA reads TGCAGTGCTAGTGAAGTATCGGGCGATATCTACGAGCAGTACTTC. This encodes CSASEVSGDIYEQYF.

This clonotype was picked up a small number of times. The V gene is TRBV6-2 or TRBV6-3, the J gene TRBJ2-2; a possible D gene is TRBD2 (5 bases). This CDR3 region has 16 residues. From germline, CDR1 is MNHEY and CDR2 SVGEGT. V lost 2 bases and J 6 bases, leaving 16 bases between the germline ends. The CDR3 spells CASSYGATVASGELFF. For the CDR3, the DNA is TGTGCCAGCAGTTACGGAGCGACTGTAGCGTCCGGGGAGCTGTTTTTT.

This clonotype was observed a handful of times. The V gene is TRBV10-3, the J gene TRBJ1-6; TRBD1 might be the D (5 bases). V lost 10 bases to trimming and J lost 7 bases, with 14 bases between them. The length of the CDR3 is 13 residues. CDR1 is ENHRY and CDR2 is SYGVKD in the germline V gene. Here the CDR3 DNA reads TGTGCCACCGTGCAGGGAGCGAATTCACCCCTCCACTTT. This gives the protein CATVQGANSPLHF.

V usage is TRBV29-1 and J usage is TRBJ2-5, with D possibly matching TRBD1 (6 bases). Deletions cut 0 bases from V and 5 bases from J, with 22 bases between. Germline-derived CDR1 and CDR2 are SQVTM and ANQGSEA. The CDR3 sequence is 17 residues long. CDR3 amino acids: CSVEDLIQGRGVETQYF. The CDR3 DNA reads TGCAGCGTTGAAGATCTGATTCAGGGGAGAGGAGTGGAGACCCAGTACTTC.

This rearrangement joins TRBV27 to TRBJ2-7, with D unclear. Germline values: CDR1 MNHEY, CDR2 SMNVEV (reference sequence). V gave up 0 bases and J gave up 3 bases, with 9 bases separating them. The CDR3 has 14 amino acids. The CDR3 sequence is CASSLSARHYEQYF. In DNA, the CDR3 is TGTGCCAGCAGTTTATCAGCTAGGCACTACGAGCAGTACTTC.